One sample yielded the 5 T cell receptor beta chains listed below, sequenced in a study of beta chain features in type 1 diabetes. The authors reverse transcribed all of the isolated RNA, so sequencing captured expressed TCRB transcripts. Generated by immunoSEQ multiplex PCR, the TCRdb table keeps only in-frame clones and is missing some. The data show fewer than 350,000 clones, with about 18% seen just once and about 0.045% held by the top ten. Material for sequencing was naive CD4+ T cells from blood. The source is a woman younger than 35 in good health.

This chain joins TRBV5-4 and TRBJ2-2; 9 bases are shared with TRBD2. Germline-derived CDR1 and CDR2 are SGHNT and YYREEE (reference sequence). V dropped 4 bases and J dropped 1; count of bases not matched to a gene: 2. CDR3 size: 15 residues. In nucleotides, the CDR3 is TGTGCCAGCAGCAAGACTAGCGGGAACACCGGGGAGCTGTTTTTT. This gives the protein CASSKTSGNTGELFF. Complete variable domain (other parts from reference TRBV5-4 and TRBJ2-2): ETGVTQSPTHLIKTRGQQVTLRCSSQSGHNTVSWYQQALGQGPQFIFQYYREEENGRGNFPPRFSGLQFPNYSSELNVNALELDDSALYLCASSKTSGNTGELFFGEGSRLTVL.

This clone was observed once. V gene TRBV5-1 combines with J gene TRBJ1-1, with 11 bases that match TRBD1. Germline V gene lookup returns CDR1 SGHRS and CDR2 YFSETQ. V lost 7 bases and J lost 5; bases outside the gene matches: 4. This CDR3 has 13 residues. CDR3 protein: CASGDRGVTEAFF. The DNA for the CDR3 is TGCGCCAGCGGGGACAGGGGGGTTACTGAAGCTTTCTTT.

This clone was found a few times. Other DNA sequences from this sample encode an identical CDR3 as well. The V gene is TRBV5-1, the J gene TRBJ2-5, with a weak D call TRBD2 (6 bases). The CDR3 covers 15 residues. V was clipped by 0 bases and J by 1 base, with 10 bases between them. Germline V gene lookup returns CDR1 SGHRS and CDR2 YFSETQ. The CDR3 spells CASSLVSGSQETQYF. CDR3 DNA: TGCGCCAGCAGCTTGGTGAGCGGGTCCCAAGAGACCCAGTACTTC.

The chain's CDR3 is CASSQGLAGNNEQFF. The CDR3, as DNA: TGTGCCAGCAGCCAAGGACTAGCGGGGAACAATGAGCAGTTCTTC. The chain joins TRBV14 to TRBJ2-1; 11 nucleotides line up with TRBD2. CDR1 and CDR2 from the germline V gene are SGHDN and FVKESK. J gave up 5 bases and V 1 base, and 1 base lay outside the gene matches. The CDR3 spans 15 residues.

This clone occurred a few times. This sequence joins TRBV4-2 and TRBJ2-2; 10 nucleotides align to TRBD2. Germline V lookup: CDR1 LGHNA, CDR2 YNFKEQ. CDR3 size: 15 residues. Trimming removed 7 bases from V and 7 bases from J; junction bases left unmatched: 9. The CDR3: CASTRAGGPSGELFF. As DNA, the CDR3 is TGTGCCAGCACCCGAGCGGGAGGGCCAAGCGGGGAGCTGTTTTTT.